The present T cell receptor beta chain was sequenced within a study of T cells in Graves' hyperthyroidism and ophthalmopathy. Study details: Peripheral blood was collected at initial diagnosis, before any treatment. Study results and limitations: Most thyroid clonotypes expanded above 0.001 appeared in blood too.

V was clipped by 7 bases and J by 4 bases; unmatched bases: 10. The CDR3 contains 15 residues. The TCR beta CDR3 regions underwent amplification using RNA transcripts as the source. HTBI primers drove first-round RT-PCR of the TCR CDR3. TCRdb recomputed calls from the multiplex PCR reads with MiXCR, one row per CDR3 protein. This sample has about 530,000 distinct CDR3 sequences, with roughly a sixth found just once. Enrolled ophthalmopathy patients presented with a Clinical Activity Score of at least 3, a NOSPECS grade of at least 4, and disease duration under 3 months. Diagnosing involved the use of clinical symptoms, serum thyroxine and TRAb, thyroid ultrasound and orbital computed tomography. This clonotype was detected ten times or more. Its antigen is unknown.

The chain employs TRBV12-3 or TRBV12-4 and TRBJ2-7, with 10 bases fitting TRBD1. The source of this sequence is a woman aged 18-35 years with Graves' ophthalmopathy. The sample was blood. The CDR3 loop is CASKKETGGRYEQYF. CDR3 sequence (DNA): TGTGCCAGCAAAAAGGAGACAGGGGGCCGGTACGAGCAGTACTTC.